The table lists the clone carrying this T cell receptor beta chain with many counts. Its antigen is unidentified. The ends were cut back, 4 bases at V and 1 base at J, with 19 bases in the middle. This CDR3 has 18 residues. Germline-derived CDR1 and CDR2 are MNHEY and SVGAGI. This sample stems from a study of T-cell reconstitution after alpha-beta-depleted transplantation in children. Study findings and constraints: Some patients owed their high day-60 TCRbeta diversity to surviving recipient T cells and thymic progenitors. It was reported that alpha-beta T cells came from several hundred expanded graft clones (about two months after transplant). After one year, T-cell counts and TCRbeta diversity mostly came from new T cells.

Unique molecular identifiers tagged the TCRbeta library. MiXCR, run by TCRdb on the PCR reads, gives a single entry per CDR3 protein. In the table there are 85,000 to 120,000 distinct CDR3 sequences, about 6.8% of which are singletons. Source: PBMCs, taken before TCRalphabeta/CD19-depleted stem cell transplant. The receptor comes from a boy younger than 10 with acute lymphoblastic leukemia, due to receive a stem cell transplant. The rearrangement links TRBV6-5 to TRBJ2-2; D possibly uses TRBD1 or TRBD2 (5 bases each). CDR3: CASSSDMVRGRNTGELFF. In DNA, the CDR3 is TGTGCCAGCAGTTCCGACATGGTTCGGGGACGGAACACCGGGGAGCTGTTTTTT.